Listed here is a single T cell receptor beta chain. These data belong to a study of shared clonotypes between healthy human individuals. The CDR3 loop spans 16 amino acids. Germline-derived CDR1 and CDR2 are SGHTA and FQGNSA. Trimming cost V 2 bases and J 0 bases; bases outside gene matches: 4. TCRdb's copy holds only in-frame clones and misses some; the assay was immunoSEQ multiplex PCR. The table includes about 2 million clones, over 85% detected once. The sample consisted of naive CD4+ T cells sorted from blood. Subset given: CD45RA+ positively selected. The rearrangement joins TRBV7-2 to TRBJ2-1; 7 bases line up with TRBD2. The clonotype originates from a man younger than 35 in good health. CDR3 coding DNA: TGTGCCAGCAGCTTACTGGGCGGGGGCTCCTACAATGAGCAGTTCTTC. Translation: CASSLLGGGSYNEQFF. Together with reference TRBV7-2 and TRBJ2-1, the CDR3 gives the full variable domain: GAGVSQSPSNKVTEKGKDVELRCDPISGHTALYWYRQSLGQGLEFLIYFQGNSAPDKSGLPSDRFSAERTGGSVSTLTIQRTQQEDSAVYLCASSLLGGGSYNEQFFGPGTRLTVL.